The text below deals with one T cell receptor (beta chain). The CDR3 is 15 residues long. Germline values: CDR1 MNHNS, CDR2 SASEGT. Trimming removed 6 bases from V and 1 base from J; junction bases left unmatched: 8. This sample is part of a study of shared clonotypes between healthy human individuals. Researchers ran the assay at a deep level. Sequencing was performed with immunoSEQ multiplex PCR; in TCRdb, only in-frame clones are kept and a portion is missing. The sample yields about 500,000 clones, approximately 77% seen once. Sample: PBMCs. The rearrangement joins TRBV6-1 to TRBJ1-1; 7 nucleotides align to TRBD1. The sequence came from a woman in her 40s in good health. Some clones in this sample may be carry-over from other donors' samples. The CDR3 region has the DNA TGTGCCAGCAGCTCAGGGACAGTTGAGAACACTGAAGCTTTCTTT. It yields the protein CASSSGTVENTEAFF.